A selection of T cell receptor beta chains follows, all from one sample in a study of control samples from healthy donors and cancer patients. The repertoire was sequenced with immunoSEQ multiplex PCR; TCRdb's copy has only in-frame clones and lacks some. The data hold roughly 150,000 clones, with about 93% observed a single time. The material sequenced was blood. The receptors were sampled from a man between 50 and 59 years old in good health. Each CDR3 is given with its conserved first and last residue. Fields, in order: CDR3 protein, CDR3 DNA, V gene, clone size, D gene, J gene. A D gene is named only where the DNA matches it firmly. Size values are once, few and many counts, or a class for expanded clones, and some rows have none.

CASSVNREPQHF	TGTGCCAGCAGTGTCAACAGGGAGCCCCAGCATTTT	TRBV12-3/TRBV12-4	NA	NA	TRBJ1-5
CASSPRGVTEAFF	TGTGCCAGCTCACCACGGGGGGTGACTGAAGCTTTCTTT	TRBV18	NA	NA	TRBJ1-1
CASSRRATNEKLFF	TGTGCCAGCAGTAGGAGGGCAACTAATGAAAAACTGTTTTTT	TRBV27	NA	NA	TRBJ1-4
CASSRRTGGTSSYNEQFF	TGTGCCAGCAGCCGAAGGACGGGAGGAACAAGCTCCTACAATGAGCAGTTCTTC	TRBV14	NA	TRBD2	TRBJ2-1
CASSYKIRSGNTIYF	TGTGCCAGCAGTTACAAGATACGCTCTGGAAACACCATATATTTT	TRBV6-5	few	NA	TRBJ1-3
CSAIRTGGYTF	TGCAGTGCTATCCGGACCGGCGGCTACACCTTC	TRBV20-1	NA	NA	TRBJ1-2
CASSFGRPSTDTQYF	TGTGCCAGCAGTTTTGGCAGACCTAGCACAGATACGCAGTATTTT	TRBV28	once	NA	TRBJ2-3
CASSPRQGIGQPQHF	TGCGCCAGCAGCCCCAGACAGGGTATAGGACAGCCCCAGCATTTT	TRBV4-1	once	TRBD1	TRBJ1-5
CAISDGTGKTYEQYF	TGTGCCATCAGTGACGGTACAGGGAAAACCTACGAGCAGTACTTC	TRBV10-3	NA	NA	TRBJ2-7
CASSQARGWYGYTF	TGTGCCAGCAGCCAAGCACGGGGTTGGTATGGCTACACCTTC	TRBV14	NA	NA	TRBJ1-2
CASSERRAGGGGYTF	TGTGCCAGCAGTGAAAGGAGGGCAGGGGGCGGTGGCTACACCTTC	TRBV6-1	NA	TRBD1	TRBJ1-2
CASSARQGAKSYEQYF	TGTGCCAGCAGCGCCCGACAGGGGGCCAAATCCTACGAGCAGTACTTC	TRBV5-5	NA	TRBD1	TRBJ2-7
CASSDQGLASYNEQFF	TGTGCCAGCAGTGACCAGGGACTAGCGTCCTACAATGAGCAGTTCTTC	TRBV2	NA	TRBD2	TRBJ2-1
CATVAGEKLFF	TGTGCCACCGTCGCGGGTGAAAAACTGTTTTTT	TRBV2	NA	NA	TRBJ1-4
CASSKIFRETQYF	TGTGCCAGTAGTAAGATTTTCAGGGAGACCCAGTACTTC	TRBV19	NA	NA	TRBJ2-5
CASTNGQGNSPLHF	TGTGCCAGTACTAATGGACAGGGCAATTCACCCCTCCACTTT	TRBV19	NA	TRBD1	TRBJ1-6
CASSLARGGIGYGYTF	TGTGCCAGCAGCTTAGCGAGGGGGGGGATCGGCTATGGCTACACCTTC	TRBV7-2	NA	NA	TRBJ1-2
CASSLDGGVQETQYF	TGTGCCAGCAGCCTCGACGGTGGGGTCCAAGAGACCCAGTACTTC	TRBV6-5	NA	NA	TRBJ2-5
CASSAPGQADLQPQHF	TGTGCCAGCAGCGCCCCGGGACAGGCGGACCTTCAGCCCCAGCATTTT	TRBV7-9	NA	TRBD1	TRBJ1-5
CASSESGGLQETQYF	TGTGCCAGCAGTGAGTCGGGCGGGCTCCAAGAGACCCAGTACTTC	TRBV6-4	once	NA	TRBJ2-5
CATSDGVNNEQFF	TGTGCCACCAGCGACGGGGTGAACAATGAGCAGTTCTTC	TRBV24-1	NA	NA	TRBJ2-1
CASSHTGVKTEAFF	TGTGCCAGCAGCCACACAGGGGTAAAGACTGAAGCTTTCTTT	TRBV5-4	NA	TRBD1	TRBJ1-1
CASSLDTSRQPQHF	TGTGCCAGCAGTTTGGATACGTCGCGTCAGCCCCAGCATTTT	TRBV28	NA	NA	TRBJ1-5
CASSEGVGAQPQHF	TGTGCCAGCAGTGAAGGGGTGGGGGCTCAGCCCCAGCATTTT	TRBV6-1	NA	NA	TRBJ1-5
CASSLRLAGNNEQFF	TGCGCCAGCAGCTTGCGGCTAGCGGGAAACAATGAGCAGTTCTTC	TRBV5-1	NA	TRBD2	TRBJ2-1
CASSPGTSGRTDTQYF	TGTGCCAGCAGCCCCGGGACTAGCGGGAGGACAGATACGCAGTATTTT	TRBV3-1/TRBV3-2	NA	TRBD2	TRBJ2-3
CAISARSGTVNYEQYF	TGTGCCATCAGCGCCCGCTCAGGAACCGTTAACTACGAGCAGTACTTC	TRBV10-3	once	NA	TRBJ2-7
CASSLALLTDTQYF	TGCGCCAGCAGCTTGGCCCTACTCACAGATACGCAGTATTTT	TRBV5-1	NA	NA	TRBJ2-3
CASSKTSGNSDTQYF	TGTGCCAGCAGTAAGACTAGCGGGAATTCAGATACGCAGTATTTT	TRBV3-1/TRBV3-2	NA	TRBD2	TRBJ2-3
CASSKQGFGYEQYF	TGTGCCAGCAGCAAACAAGGATTCGGGTACGAGCAGTACTTC	TRBV21-1	NA	NA	TRBJ2-7
CASRPDRAPNTEAFF	TGTGCCAGCAGACCCGACAGGGCACCGAACACTGAAGCTTTCTTT	TRBV6-5	NA	TRBD1	TRBJ1-1
CASSDVGTANQETQYF	TGTGCCAGCAGTGACGTCGGGACAGCGAACCAAGAGACCCAGTACTTC	TRBV2	few	TRBD1	TRBJ2-5
CASSSTGAIYEQYF	TGTGCCAGCTCATCGACAGGGGCGATCTACGAGCAGTACTTC	TRBV18	NA	TRBD1	TRBJ2-7
CASSIGWILSGNTIYF	TGTGCCAGTAGTATCGGGTGGATCCTCTCTGGAAACACCATATATTTT	TRBV19	NA	NA	TRBJ1-3
CASSQDGQSITGELFF	TGTGCCAGCAGCCAAGATGGTCAATCAATCACCGGGGAGCTGTTTTTT	TRBV3-1/TRBV3-2	NA	NA	TRBJ2-2
CASRSSLASGNIQYF	TGTGCCAGCAGAAGCAGCCTAGCGTCGGGAAACATTCAGTACTTC	TRBV2	NA	NA	TRBJ2-4
CASSPPGNPYEQYF	TGTGCCAGCTCACCCCCCGGGAACCCCTACGAGCAGTACTTC	TRBV18	NA	NA	TRBJ2-7
CASTRQETGELFF	TGTGCCAGCACTCGACAGGAAACCGGGGAGCTGTTTTTT	TRBV6-6	NA	NA	TRBJ2-2
CASSRSSNTEAFF	TGTGCCAGCAGTCGTTCAAGTAACACTGAAGCTTTCTTT	TRBV6-5	NA	NA	TRBJ1-1
CASSDGGLGTSGANNEQFF	TGTGCCAGCAGCGATGGGGGTCTTGGGACTAGCGGGGCTAACAATGAGCAGTTCTTC	TRBV5-6	NA	TRBD2	TRBJ2-1
CASSFGTGTNTGELFF	TGTGCCAGCAGCTTTGGAACAGGGACGAACACCGGGGAGCTGTTTTTT	TRBV5-4	NA	NA	TRBJ2-2
CASSLTGAANYGYTF	TGTGCCAGCAGTTTAACAGGAGCCGCTAACTATGGCTACACCTTC	TRBV27	NA	NA	TRBJ1-2
CASSPHPGNEAFF	TGCGCCAGCAGCCCTCATCCCGGGAACGAAGCTTTCTTT	TRBV5-1	NA	NA	TRBJ1-1
CASSPSGQIGEQYF	TGTGCCAGCTCACCATCAGGACAAATAGGAGAGCAGTACTTC	TRBV18	NA	NA	TRBJ2-7
CASSRAPGRSNEKLFF	TGTGCCAGCTCACGAGCTCCGGGACGCAGTAATGAAAAACTGTTTTTT	TRBV18	NA	NA	TRBJ1-4
CASSELARTNGYTF	TGTGCCAGCAGTGAACTAGCGCGGACTAATGGCTACACCTTC	TRBV6-1	NA	NA	TRBJ1-2
CASARTHSNTEAFF	TGTGCCAGCGCCCGAACCCATTCCAACACTGAAGCTTTCTTT	TRBV14	NA	NA	TRBJ1-1
CASRTPGGLEGYTF	TGTGCCAGCAGAACCCCAGGGGGGCTAGAAGGCTACACCTTC	TRBV6-5	NA	TRBD1	TRBJ1-2
CANRIGGAHEQYF	TGCGCCAACAGGATAGGAGGGGCTCACGAGCAGTACTTC	TRBV5-1	NA	NA	TRBJ2-7
CASSFWTHSNQPQHF	TGTGCCAGCAGCTTTTGGACCCATAGCAATCAGCCCCAGCATTTT	TRBV5-6	NA	NA	TRBJ1-5
CASSYTSGLIGADTQYF	TGTGCCAGCAGCTACACTAGCGGGTTAATAGGGGCAGATACGCAGTATTTT	TRBV11-2	NA	TRBD2	TRBJ2-3
CAFPLGSEQYF	TGTGCCTTCCCGCTTGGGTCCGAGCAGTACTTC	TRBV9	NA	NA	TRBJ2-7
CASRAGANEKLFF	TGTGCCAGCAGGGCAGGTGCTAATGAAAAACTGTTTTTT	TRBV28	NA	NA	TRBJ1-4